These 2 T cell receptor beta chains were all obtained from the same sample, sequenced in a study of human T cells and chemical hapten exposure. As for time point: pre-sensitization, week 0. Sample treatment: therapeutic diphenylcyclopropenone sensitization with weekly scalp DPC. TCRdb analysed the RACE reads with MiXCR anew, one entry per CDR3 protein. The table lists under 200,000 distinct CDR3 sequences, 30% of them singletons. Material: whole blood, obtained in connection with sensitization to the hapten diphenylcyclopropenone (DPC). Every receptor here comes from a woman younger than 45 with alopecia areata. Some clones in this sample may be carry-over from other donors' samples.

The table lists this clonotype with a few counts. This chain joins TRBV15 and TRBJ1-2; possibly TRBD1 for D (5 bases). The CDR3 sequence is 15 residues long. Germline V gives CDR1 LNHNV, CDR2 YYDKDF (reference sequence). V was trimmed by 2 bases and J by 2 bases, leaving 12 bases between them. CDR3 region: CATSRSPGRNYGYTF. The CDR3 DNA is TGTGCCACCAGCAGATCCCCGGGACGGAACTATGGCTACACCTTC.

This clonotype was seen only a few times. The chain recombines TRBV29-1 with TRBJ1-2; D gene ambiguous. Per germline, CDR1 SQVTM and CDR2 ANQGSEA. V gave up 3 bases and J gave up 7 bases, with 15 bases separating them. The CDR3 has 13 residues. The CDR3 spells CSVETLSMAGYTF. DNA of the CDR3: TGCAGCGTTGAGACCCTATCTATGGCTGGCTACACCTTC.